The 20 T cell receptor beta chains reported below all come from one sample, sequenced in a study of blood T cell repertoires in COVID-19. Clones were sequenced by immunoSEQ multiplex PCR, and TCRdb holds only the in-frame ones, with some missing. The sample contains tens of thousands of clones, 75% to 90% of which appear only once. What was sequenced was peripheral blood. The receptors originated from a woman in her forties or fifties with active or convalescent COVID-19.

The CDR3 spells CASSLLQGARTKNIQYF. CDR3 nucleotide sequence: TGCGCCAGCAGCTTGTTACAGGGGGCGCGGACCAAAAACATTCAGTACTTC. The rearrangement uses TRBV5-1 and TRBJ2-4; 9 positions match TRBD1. Germline V gene data show CDR1 as SGHRS and CDR2 as YFSETQ. The CDR3 length is 17 residues. V lost 1 base, J lost 2 bases, and 7 bases stayed unmatched.

The chain employs TRBV2 and TRBJ2-3; D not resolved. From germline, CDR1 is SNHLY and CDR2 FYNNEI. The germline V and J ends were trimmed by 3 bases and 2 bases, with 12 bases remaining between them. The CDR3 has 15 residues. The CDR3: CASSEEQNPTDTQYF. The CDR3 DNA reads as TGTGCCAGCAGTGAGGAGCAGAACCCCACAGATACGCAGTATTTT.

The rearrangement links TRBV25-1 to TRBJ2-3, with 10 bases that match TRBD2. The germline gives CDR1 MGHDK, CDR2 SYGVNS. V gave up 6 bases and J gave up 4 bases; unmatched junction bases: 4. The CDR3 length is 14 residues. CDR3 bases: TGTGCCAGCAGACGGACTAGCGGCCCAGATACGCAGTATTTT. It codes for CASRRTSGPDTQYF.

The gene calls are TRBV19 and TRBJ1-4; 8 bases line up with TRBD1. The CDR3 extends over 15 amino acids. V dropped 5 bases and J dropped 0; count of bases not matched to a gene: 2. Germline assignment: CDR1 LNHDA and CDR2 SQIVND (reference sequence). The CDR3 spells CASSPDRATNEKLFF. Written as DNA, the CDR3 is TGTGCCAGTAGTCCGGACAGGGCAACTAATGAAAAACTGTTTTTT.

The V gene is TRBV5-1, the J gene TRBJ1-5; D might be TRBD1 (6 bases). V lost 3 bases and J lost 7, with 14 bases in between. Germline values: CDR1 SGHRS, CDR2 YFSETQ. This CDR3 is built from 14 residues. The CDR3 here is CASSSGQPKQPQHF. In DNA, the CDR3 is TGCGCCAGCAGCTCTGGACAGCCTAAACAGCCCCAGCATTTT.

This clone showed up just a few times. The V gene is TRBV19, the J gene TRBJ2-1; the match to TRBD1 covers 8 bases. CDR1 LNHDA and CDR2 SQIVND come from the germline V gene (reference sequence). V lost 4 bases to trimming and J lost 6 bases; unmatched junction nucleotides: 5. The CDR3 is 14 amino acids. CDR3 in amino acids: CASSRATGGNEQFF. CDR3 DNA sequence: TGTGCCAGTAGTAGGGCAACAGGGGGCAATGAGCAGTTCTTC.

The CDR3 nucleotides read TGTGCCTGGAAGACAGGGGAAAACTATGGCTACACCTTC. It translates to CAWKTGENYGYTF. The chain joins TRBV30 to TRBJ1-2; 8 bases are shared with TRBD1. CDR1 and CDR2 from the germline V gene are GTSNPN and SVGIG (reference sequence). With 4 bases clipped from V and 2 bases from J, the junction kept 3 bases outside the gene matches. There are 13 residues in the CDR3.

V and J are TRBV19 and TRBJ1-4; D possibly corresponds to TRBD1 (6 bases). The CDR3 is 14 residues long. CDR1 and CDR2 from the germline V gene are LNHDA and SQIVND (reference sequence). V was clipped by 2 bases and J by 5 bases, with 9 bases between them. CDR3 DNA: TGTGCCAGTAGTATAACGACAGGAAATGAAAAACTGTTTTTT. Amino acid sequence: CASSITTGNEKLFF.

V usage is TRBV5-1 and J usage is TRBJ1-5, with D possibly matching TRBD1 (6 bases). The CDR3 runs to 14 residues. Germline lookup yields CDR1 SGHRS and CDR2 YFSETQ. V lost 0 bases, J lost 7 bases, and 11 bases lay in between. CDR3 protein: CASSLGGLEQPQHF. Written as DNA, the CDR3 is TGCGCCAGCAGCTTGGGGGGGCTCGAACAGCCCCAGCATTTT.

The J gene is TRBJ1-2, the V gene TRBV7-2; 8 bases are a match to TRBD1. CDR1 SGHTA and CDR2 FQGNSA come from the germline V gene. The junction had 3 bases not matched to a gene; V was cut back by 5 bases and J by 4 bases. The CDR3 is made up of 13 amino acids. CDR3 sequence (DNA): TGTGCCAGCAGCGGACAGGGTCGCTATGGCTACACCTTC. This gives the protein CASSGQGRYGYTF.

This chain connects TRBV9 to TRBJ1-1; TRBD1 is a possible D gene (5 bases). V was shortened by 2 bases and J by 0 bases, with 14 bases between the two germline ends. Germline CDR1 SGDLS, CDR2 YYNGEE. This CDR3 is built from 16 residues. DNA of the CDR3: TGTGCCAGCAGCGTCCAAGGTGGGGGGGTGAACACTGAAGCTTTCTTT. This codes for CASSVQGGGVNTEAFF.

The chain carries TRBV3-1 (or the pseudogene TRBV3-2) and TRBJ1-1; TRBD1 matches at 9 bases. The V segment lost 7 bases and the J segment 0 bases; nucleotides outside the gene matches: 6. In germline, CDR1 is LGHDT, CDR2 YNNKEL (reference sequence). This CDR3 has 15 residues. Here the CDR3 reads CASKLGTGLNTEAFF. CDR3 DNA sequence: TGTGCCAGCAAGCTGGGGACAGGGCTGAACACTGAAGCTTTCTTT.

J is TRBJ1-1 and V is TRBV7-3; D is possibly TRBD1 (5 bases). The V gene lost 4 bases and the J gene lost 6 bases, with 12 bases spanning the gap. Germline CDR1 and CDR2: SGHTA and FQGTGA. The CDR3 has 13 amino acids. Here the CDR3 reads CASSYRDSAEAFF. The CDR3 DNA sequence: TGTGCCAGCAGCTACCGGGACTCCGCTGAAGCTTTCTTT.

V usage is TRBV24-1 and J usage is TRBJ2-7; TRBD1 matches 10 bases. Germline assignment: CDR1 KGHDR and CDR2 SFDVKD. The trim removed 9 bases at V and 6 bases at J, leaving 16 bases unmatched. CDR3 length: 16 residues. CDR3 DNA: TGTGCCACCTCCATTTGTAGGGACAGGGGATGTAGCGAGCAGTACTTC. Encoded protein: CATSICRDRGCSEQYF.

V gene TRBV6-6 combines with J gene TRBJ1-1, with D maybe TRBD1 (6 bases). Germline assignment: CDR1 MNHNY and CDR2 SVGAGI (reference sequence). This CDR3 has 16 amino acids. V lost 6 bases and J 0 bases, leaving 17 bases between the germline ends. The CDR3 reads CASSSPRTDMNTEAFF. The DNA for the CDR3 is TGTGCCAGCAGCTCACCTCGGACAGACATGAACACTGAAGCTTTCTTT.

The chain carries TRBV29-1 and TRBJ2-7; TRBD1 matches at 7 bases. CDR1 is SQVTM and CDR2 is ANQGSEA in the germline V gene. The CDR3 has 14 amino acids. Trimming removed 4 bases from V and 2 bases from J; junction bases left unmatched: 8. The CDR3: CSVAQGRGAYEQYF. In DNA, the CDR3 is TGCAGCGTTGCACAGGGGAGAGGGGCCTACGAGCAGTACTTC.

This rearrangement joins TRBV7-3 to TRBJ1-5; TRBD1 matches 7 bases. V was pared by 8 bases and J by 5 bases, with 3 bases of the junction left unmatched. This CDR3 contains 12 residues. Germline V gene lookup returns CDR1 SGHTA and CDR2 FQGTGA. Here the CDR3 reads CASPTGYQPQHF. In DNA form, the CDR3 reads TGTGCCAGCCCGACAGGGTATCAGCCCCAGCATTTT. Full variable domain (remainder filled in from reference TRBV7-3 and TRBJ1-5): GAGVSQTPSNKVTEKGKYVELRCDPISGHTALYWYRQSLGQGPEFLIYFQGTGAADDSGLPNDRFFAVRPEGSVSTLKIQRTERGDSAVYLCASPTGYQPQHFGDGTRLSIL.

The V gene is TRBV6-4, the J gene TRBJ2-1; maybe TRBD2 (5 bases). Germline V CDR1 and CDR2: MRHNA, SNTAGT. The length of the CDR3 is 15 residues. The V end lost 5 bases, the J end lost 6 bases, and 17 bases lay between the germline ends. The CDR3 region is CASSPGSSGRNEQFF. CDR3 sequence (DNA): TGTGCCAGCAGTCCCGGGTCGAGCGGTCGCAATGAGCAGTTCTTC.

The chain carries TRBV10-3 and TRBJ2-7; the D gene is possibly TRBD2 (6 bases). This CDR3 has 14 residues. The germline gives CDR1 ENHRY, CDR2 SYGVKD. The germline V and J ends were trimmed by 4 bases and 1 base, with 11 bases remaining between them. The CDR3 DNA follows: TGTGCCATCAGTGGGGGTAGCGGATCCTACGAGCAGTACTTC. It codes for CAISGGSGSYEQYF.

This chain connects TRBV12-3 or TRBV12-4 to TRBJ1-2, with D unclear. Trimming took 6 bases from V and 8 from J, leaving 16 bases between them. The CDR3 contains 13 residues. In DNA, the CDR3 is TGTGCCAGCAGCCGCCGAGGCCCTTTGGGCTACACCTTC. It is translated as CASSRRGPLGYTF.